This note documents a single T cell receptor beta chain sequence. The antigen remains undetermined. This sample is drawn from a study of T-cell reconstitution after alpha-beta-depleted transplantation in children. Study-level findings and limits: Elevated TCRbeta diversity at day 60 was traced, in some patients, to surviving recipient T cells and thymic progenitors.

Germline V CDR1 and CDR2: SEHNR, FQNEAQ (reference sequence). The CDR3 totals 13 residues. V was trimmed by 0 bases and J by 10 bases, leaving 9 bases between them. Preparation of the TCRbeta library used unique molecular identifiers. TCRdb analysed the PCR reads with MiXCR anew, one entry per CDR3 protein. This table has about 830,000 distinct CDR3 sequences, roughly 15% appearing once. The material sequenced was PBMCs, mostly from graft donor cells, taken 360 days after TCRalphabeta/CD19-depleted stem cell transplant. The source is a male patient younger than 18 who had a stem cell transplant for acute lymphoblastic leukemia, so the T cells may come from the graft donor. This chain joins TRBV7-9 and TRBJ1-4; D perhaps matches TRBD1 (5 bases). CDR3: CASSLAGGGKLFF. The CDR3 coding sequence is TGTGCCAGCAGCTTAGCCGGGGGAGGAAAACTGTTTTTT. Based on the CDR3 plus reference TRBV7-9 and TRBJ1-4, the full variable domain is DTGVSQNPRHKITKRGQNVTFRCDPISEHNRLYWYRQTLGQGPEFLTYFQNEAQLEKSRLLSDRFSAERPKGSFSTLEIQRTEQGDSAMYLCASSLAGGGKLFFGSGTQLSVL.